This T cell receptor (beta chain) was captured in a study of T cell responses to AZD1222 COVID-19 vaccine. TCRdb's copy holds only in-frame clones and misses some; the assay was immunoSEQ multiplex PCR. The sample includes about 150,000 clones, roughly 90% of them seen just once. A remark on this clone: Its antigen remains unidentified.

Unmatched junction bases numbered 9, after V lost 8 bases and J lost 3 bases. This CDR3 spans 14 amino acids. CDR1 is MDHEN, CDR2 SYDVKM, per germline. Study conclusions and caveats: White British ancestry dominated among donors, who included more females, and clonal diversity was possibly underestimated.

This receptor was obtained from an adult in good health. The specimen was peripheral blood, collected on day 0 of AZD1222 vaccination. The rearrangement uses TRBV28 and TRBJ1-1; 7 nucleotides align to TRBD1. The CDR3 protein is CASLSRGGYTEAFF. The CDR3 region has the DNA TGTGCCAGCCTTTCCAGGGGGGGGTACACTGAAGCTTTCTTT.